This T cell receptor (beta chain) was profiled in a study of blood T cell repertoires in COVID-19. Study-wide background: Sites across the United States, Italy and Spain contributed samples from acute and convalescent COVID-19. PBMCs, B-cell-depleted T cells, or T cells were the source of the cDNA or gDNA that made up the material.

This CDR3 spans 16 amino acids. The germline CDR1 and CDR2 sequences are KGHDR and SFDVKD. Trimming took 3 bases from V and 9 from J; bases not matched to a gene: 8. Patients at the Seattle site were enrolled during active infection and followed longitudinally. Original processing methods: Nucleated cell number was recorded as an estimate derived from reference gene primer amplification. Only in-frame clones appear in the TCRdb table, and some are missing; sequencing was by immunoSEQ multiplex PCR. V and J calls plus clone size are reproduced from that table; the DNA served to infer D and trimming. The table has roughly 290,000 clones, 84% seen once.

Sample: peripheral blood. This TCR was sampled from a person aged 70 to 85 with COVID-19, enrolled during active disease. V gene TRBV24-1 combines with J gene TRBJ2-1, with TRBD2 matching over 12 bases. CDR3 loop: CATSDPGLAGGLEQFF. CDR3 nucleotide sequence: TGTGCCACCAGTGATCCGGGACTAGCGGGCGGACTTGAGCAGTTCTTC.